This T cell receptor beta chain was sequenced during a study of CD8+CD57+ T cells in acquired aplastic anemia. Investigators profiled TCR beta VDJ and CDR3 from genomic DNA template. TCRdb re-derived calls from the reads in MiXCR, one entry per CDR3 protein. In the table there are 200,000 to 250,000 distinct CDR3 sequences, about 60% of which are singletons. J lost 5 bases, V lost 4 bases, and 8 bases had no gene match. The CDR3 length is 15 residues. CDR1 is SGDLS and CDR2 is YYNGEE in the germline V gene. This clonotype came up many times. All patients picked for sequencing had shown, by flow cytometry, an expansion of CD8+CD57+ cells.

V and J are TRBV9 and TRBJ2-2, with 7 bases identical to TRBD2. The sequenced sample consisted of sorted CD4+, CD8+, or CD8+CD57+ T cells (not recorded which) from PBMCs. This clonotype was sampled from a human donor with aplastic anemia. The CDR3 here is CASSPPDGGTGELFF. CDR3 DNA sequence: TGTGCCAGCAGCCCCCCTGACGGGGGGACCGGGGAGCTGTTTTTT.